These 32 T cell receptor beta chains were all obtained from the same sample, sequenced in a study of cytomegalovirus exposure and HLA in healthy donors. 13 Jbeta primers and 60 Vbeta primers were used for the PCR. Generated by immunoSEQ multiplex PCR, the TCRdb table keeps only in-frame clones and is missing some. The sample has roughly 70,000 clones, under 80% seen once; the top ten hold approximately 15%. Material: PBMCs. These receptors came from a male donor in good health and CMV-seropositive.

A remark on this clone: A read error may account for a junction end that differs from germline. The chain employs TRBV7-9 and TRBJ1-1, with D maybe TRBD1 (6 bases). Germline CDR1 SEHNR, CDR2 FQNEAQ (reference sequence). The CDR3 has 12 amino acids. The CDR3 spells CSSSSLGTRAFF. The CDR3 region has the DNA TGTTCCAGCAGCTCCTTAGGGACAAGAGCTTTCTTT. The entire variable domain, with the rest obtained from reference TRBV7-9 and TRBJ1-1, is as follows: DTGVSQNPRHKITKRGQNVTFRCDPISEHNRLYWYRQTLGQGPEFLTYFQNEAQLEKSRLLSDRFSAERPKGSFSTLEIQRTEQGDSAMYLCSSSSLGTRAFFGQGTRLTVV.

This CDR3 is CASSLGALSEQFF. CDR3 sequence (DNA): TGTGCCAGCAGCTTGGGGGCTCTTAGTGAGCAGTTCTTC. The chain links TRBV7-3 to TRBJ2-1; D might be TRBD1 (6 bases). V was clipped by 3 bases and J by 9 bases, with 12 bases between them. From germline, CDR1 is SGHTA and CDR2 FQGTGA. This CDR3 has 13 residues.

V gene TRBV11-2 combines with J gene TRBJ2-1; D not certain. V lost 5 bases and J 6 bases, leaving 17 bases between the germline ends. The CDR3 has 15 amino acids. Germline V gene sequence: CDR1 SGHAT, CDR2 FQNNGV. CDR3 region: CASSPPSVIGNEQFF. In DNA, the CDR3 is TGTGCCAGCAGCCCCCCCTCGGTTATTGGCAATGAGCAGTTCTTC. The complete variable domain, with remaining parts taken from reference TRBV11-2 and TRBJ2-1, reads EAGVAQSPRYKIIEKRQSVAFWCNPISGHATLYWYQQILGQGPKLLIQFQNNGVVDDSQLPKDRFSAERLKGVDSTLKIQPAKLEDSAVYLCASSPPSVIGNEQFFGPGTRLTVL.

This clone occurred a few times. This chain joins TRBV6-5 and TRBJ1-1; D is ambiguous. The germline V gene has CDR1 MNHEY and CDR2 SVGAGI. The CDR3 covers 14 residues. Trimming stripped 0 bases from V and 1 base from J, with 6 bases between. The CDR3 sequence: CASSYSRGNTEAFF. The CDR3 DNA is TGTGCCAGCAGTTACTCGCGTGGGAACACTGAAGCTTTCTTT.

The chain couples TRBV9 to TRBJ2-1, with 14 bases identical to TRBD2. CDR1 is SGDLS, CDR2 YYNGEE, per germline. J lost 3 bases, V lost 1 base, and 12 bases had no gene match. The CDR3 is made up of 20 amino acids. The CDR3 here is CASSVRPWTSGGRRYNEQFF. CDR3 DNA: TGTGCCAGCAGCGTACGGCCTTGGACTAGCGGGGGGAGACGCTACAATGAGCAGTTCTTC.

V and J are TRBV11-2 and TRBJ2-5, with D possibly TRBD1 on 5 matching bases. The CDR3 length is 15 residues. Germline V gene lookup returns CDR1 SGHAT and CDR2 FQNNGV. V was pared by 3 bases and J by 2 bases, with 13 bases between. In DNA, the CDR3 is TGTGCCAGCAGCTTTAGATGGACATCGCAAGAGACCCAGTACTTC. Protein: CASSFRWTSQETQYF. Together with reference TRBV11-2 and TRBJ2-5, the CDR3 gives the full variable domain: EAGVAQSPRYKIIEKRQSVAFWCNPISGHATLYWYQQILGQGPKLLIQFQNNGVVDDSQLPKDRFSAERLKGVDSTLKIQPAKLEDSAVYLCASSFRWTSQETQYFGPGTRLLVL.

This clone turned up a few times. The chain uses TRBV19 and TRBJ2-2, with 9 bases aligning to TRBD2. Trimming removed 4 bases from V and 5 bases from J; junction bases left unmatched: 2. Germline V CDR1 and CDR2: LNHDA, SQIVND (reference sequence). This CDR3 contains 14 residues. The CDR3 reads CASSSGRATGELFF. CDR3 in DNA: TGTGCCAGTAGTAGCGGGAGGGCAACCGGGGAGCTGTTTTTT.

This CDR3 reads CASSIGQGHGELFF. The CDR3 bases are TGTGCCAGTAGTATAGGGCAGGGGCACGGGGAGCTGTTTTTT. The rearrangement uses TRBV19 and TRBJ2-2; D is perhaps TRBD1 (6 bases). This CDR3 comprises 14 residues. V lost 1 base to trimming and J lost 7 bases, with 10 bases between them. Germline values: CDR1 LNHDA, CDR2 SQIVND (reference sequence).

The CDR3 sequence is CASSNSNEQFF. CDR3 bases: TGTGCCAGTAGTAATTCTAATGAGCAGTTCTTC. The chain uses TRBV19 and TRBJ2-1; D gene unclear. The CDR3 totals 11 residues. Germline V gene data show CDR1 as LNHDA and CDR2 as SQIVND (reference sequence). Trimming took off 4 bases at V and 7 bases at J, with 5 bases between the two ends.

This chain connects TRBV2 to TRBJ1-3; no clear D. Trimming pared 7 bases from V and 0 bases from J, leaving 10 bases between. The CDR3 is 14 residues long. Germline V gives CDR1 SNHLY, CDR2 FYNNEI. CDR3 DNA: TGTGCCAGCAAATCGGGATCCTCTGGAAACACCATATATTTT. This gives the protein CASKSGSSGNTIYF.

This clone was detected only once. The chain combines TRBV9 with TRBJ1-1, with D hard to call. Germline CDR1 reads SGDLS; CDR2 reads YYNGEE. Trimming pared 4 bases from V and 1 base from J, leaving 8 bases between. The CDR3 is 13 residues long. The CDR3 DNA is TGTGCCAGCAGCATCACAAAGAACACTGAAGCTTTCTTT. Residues: CASSITKNTEAFF.

The gene calls are TRBV27 and TRBJ2-7; D is unresolved. This CDR3 region has 14 residues. Germline assignment: CDR1 MNHEY and CDR2 SMNVEV (reference sequence). V was shortened by 2 bases and J by 2 bases, with 10 bases between the two germline ends. The DNA of the CDR3 is TGTGCCAGCAGTTTACGTCAGGCCGCCTACGAGCAGTACTTC. Amino acids: CASSLRQAAYEQYF.

The V gene is TRBV12-5, the J gene TRBJ2-2; tentatively, D is TRBD1 (5 bases). The CDR3 runs 15 residues. The germline V gene encodes CDR1 LGHNT and CDR2 FRNRAP. The ends were cut back, 2 bases at V and 4 bases at J, with 11 bases in the middle. CDR3: CASGLQGSGTGELFF. CDR3 DNA: TGTGCTAGTGGTTTGCAGGGTTCGGGCACCGGGGAGCTGTTTTTT.

This chain uses TRBV18 with TRBJ2-7; TRBD2 agrees at 13 bases. The CDR3 contains 16 residues. Per the germline V gene, CDR1 is KGHSH and CDR2 is LQKENI. V shed 5 bases, J shed 0 bases, and the junction held 4 bases outside the gene matches. CDR3 coding DNA: TGTGCCAGCTCAGGGGGACTAGCGGGGTTCTCCTACGAGCAGTACTTC. Translation gives CASSGGLAGFSYEQYF. Full variable domain (outside the CDR3, taken from reference TRBV18 and TRBJ2-7): NAGVMQNPRHLVRRRGQEARLRCSPMKGHSHVYWYRQLPEEGLKFMVYLQKENIIDESGMPKERFSAEFPKEGPSILRIQQVVRGDSAAYFCASSGGLAGFSYEQYFGPGTRLTVT.

V and J are TRBV5-6 and TRBJ1-5, with TRBD1 as a possible D gene (6 bases). CDR3 size: 16 residues. The germline CDR1 and CDR2 sequences are SGHDT and YYEEEE. V was shortened by 0 bases and J by 0 bases, with 10 bases between the two germline ends. CDR3: CASSLARGHSNQPQHF. CDR3 nucleotide sequence: TGTGCCAGCAGCTTGGCTAGGGGACATAGCAATCAGCCCCAGCATTTT. Complete variable domain (other parts from reference TRBV5-6 and TRBJ1-5): DAGVTQSPTHLIKTRGQQVTLRCSPKSGHDTVSWYQQALGQGPQFIFQYYEEEERQRGNFPDRFSGHQFPNYSSELNVNALLLGDSALYLCASSLARGHSNQPQHFGDGTRLSIL.

This chain joins TRBV15 and TRBJ2-5; 9 nucleotides line up with TRBD2. Germline trimming cut 8 bases from V and 1 base from J; bases unmatched to any gene: 2. This CDR3 has 13 residues. Germline V gives CDR1 LNHNV, CDR2 YYDKDF (reference sequence). CDR3 residues: CATATSGQETQYF. The CDR3 nucleotides read TGTGCCACCGCGACTAGCGGCCAAGAGACCCAGTACTTC.

Only one count was recorded for this clone. The gene calls are TRBV5-1 and TRBJ1-3, with a tentative D call TRBD1 (5 bases). The V end was cut by 1 base, the J end by 6 bases, with 14 bases between. This CDR3 is built from 15 residues. Germline CDR1 reads SGHRS; CDR2 reads YFSETQ. CDR3 bases: TGCGCCAGCAGCTTGAGTTTCCAGGGAAAAAACACCATATATTTT. As protein: CASSLSFQGKNTIYF.

The chain combines TRBV4-1 with TRBJ1-5, with a tentative D call TRBD1 (5 bases). The CDR3 covers 15 residues. Germline CDR1 reads MGHRA; CDR2 reads YSYEKL. V was pared by 5 bases and J by 3 bases, with 14 bases between. This CDR3 reads CASSYARTPNQPQHF. Written as DNA, the CDR3 is TGCGCCAGCAGCTACGCCCGGACACCCAATCAGCCCCAGCATTTT.

This chain links TRBV11-3 with TRBJ2-1; TRBD2 agrees at 10 bases. This CDR3 comprises 16 residues. CDR1 SGHNT and CDR2 YENEEA come from the germline V gene. V was pared by 1 base and J by 4 bases, with 4 bases of the junction left unmatched. The CDR3 sequence: CASSLGTSGFYNEQFF. The CDR3 nucleotides are TGTGCCAGCAGCTTAGGGACTAGCGGCTTTTACAATGAGCAGTTCTTC.

The J gene is TRBJ2-1, the V gene TRBV9; 13 bases are a match to TRBD2. Germline V lookup: CDR1 SGDLS, CDR2 YYNGEE. The CDR3 has 16 residues. The ends lost 3 bases at V and 4 bases at J; junction bases unmatched: 4. Here the CDR3 reads CASSAGLAGSYNEQFF. CDR3 bases: TGTGCCAGCAGCGCGGGACTAGCGGGATCTTACAATGAGCAGTTCTTC.

The rearrangement uses TRBV10-2 and TRBJ1-4, with D unresolved. Per the germline V gene, CDR1 is WSHSY and CDR2 is SAAADI. The CDR3 spans 16 residues. V gave up 6 bases and J gave up 2 bases, with 16 bases separating them. CDR3 sequence reads: CASSRPPYQTNEKLFF. The CDR3 bases are TGCGCCAGCAGCCGCCCCCCGTATCAGACTAATGAAAAACTGTTTTTT.

This chain uses TRBV5-4 with TRBJ2-3; TRBD2 agrees at 13 bases. Germline assignment: CDR1 SGHNT and CDR2 YYREEE (reference sequence). The CDR3 runs to 18 residues. With V trimmed by 3 bases and J by 3 bases, 10 bases remained unmatched. The CDR3 reads CASSSITLAGGPTDTQYF. CDR3 in DNA: TGTGCCAGCAGCTCCATAACACTAGCGGGAGGGCCAACAGATACGCAGTATTTT.

This chain joins TRBV6-1 and TRBJ2-3; the D gene is possibly TRBD2 (5 bases). Per the germline V gene, CDR1 is MNHNS and CDR2 is SASEGT. This CDR3 comprises 14 residues. Trimming took 7 bases from V and 5 from J, leaving 16 bases between them. CDR3 loop: CASNELGAGDTQYF. CDR3 nucleotides: TGTGCCAGCAACGAACTAGGTGCAGGAGATACGCAGTATTTT.

The chain joins TRBV5-1 to TRBJ1-1; a weak D match, TRBD1 (6 bases). This CDR3 has 16 amino acids. The ends were cut back, 2 bases at V and 7 bases at J, with 21 bases in the middle. The germline CDR1 and CDR2 sequences are SGHRS and YFSETQ. CDR3 residues: CASSLGSGAISGEAFF. In DNA, the CDR3 is TGCGCCAGCAGCTTAGGTTCAGGGGCTATATCGGGTGAAGCTTTCTTT.

The CDR3 DNA reads TGTGCCTGGAGTTCGGGACTCGCTGGGGCTGAAGCTTTCTTT. Amino acid sequence: CAWSSGLAGAEAFF. The chain carries TRBV30 and TRBJ1-1; tentative D call: TRBD1 (5 bases). Per germline, CDR1 GTSNPN and CDR2 SVGIG (reference sequence). This CDR3 contains 14 residues. The ends were cut back, 2 bases at V and 6 bases at J, with 16 bases in the middle.

With regard to this clone: The germline gene is not matched at one end of the junction; a read error may be the cause. V gene TRBV9 combines with J gene TRBJ1-2; maybe TRBD1 (6 bases). Germline V gives CDR1 SGDLS, CDR2 YYNGEE. This CDR3 is built from 12 residues. Here the CDR3 DNA reads TGTGCCAGCAGCCACCCGAGAGGGGACACGGACTTC. This sequence encodes CASSHPRGDTDF. The full variable domain, completed using reference TRBV9 and TRBJ1-2, is DSGVTQTPKHLITATGQRVTLRCSPRSGDLSVYWYQQSLDQGLQFLIQYYNGEERAKGNILERFSAQQFPDLHSELNLSSLELGDSALYFCASSHPRGDTDFGSGTRLTVV.

The rearrangement links TRBV9 to TRBJ1-6; TRBD1 is a possible D gene (6 bases). The CDR3 spans 14 residues. CDR1 and CDR2 from the germline V gene are SGDLS and YYNGEE. V was pared by 5 bases and J by 6 bases, with 12 bases between. The CDR3 reads CASSIRGSNSPLHF. As DNA, the CDR3 is TGTGCCAGCAGTATCAGGGGAAGTAATTCACCCCTCCACTTT.

This rearrangement joins TRBV15 to TRBJ2-1; TRBD2 is a possible D gene (6 bases). V shed 3 bases and J shed 0 bases, with 12 bases lying between them. This CDR3 has 16 residues. Germline CDR1 and CDR2: LNHNV and YYDKDF (reference sequence). The DNA for the CDR3 is TGTGCCACCAGCAGGGGGGGTGGGGTCTCCTACAATGAGCAGTTCTTC. It codes for CATSRGGGVSYNEQFF.

This clone was seen a handful of times. The genes are TRBV6-5 and TRBJ1-5; D uncertain. V was clipped by 0 bases and J by 2 bases, with 8 bases between them. The CDR3 is 15 amino acids. The germline CDR1 and CDR2 sequences are MNHEY and SVGAGI. In DNA, the CDR3 is TGTGCCAGCAGTTACTCGGGGAGGGGCAATCAGCCCCAGCATTTT. Its protein is CASSYSGRGNQPQHF.

The CDR3 here is CASSFRVSSYEQYF. The DNA of the CDR3 is TGTGCCAGCAGTTTCAGGGTGTCCTCCTACGAGCAGTACTTC. This chain connects TRBV2 to TRBJ2-7, with a possible D match to TRBD1 (5 bases). Per germline, CDR1 SNHLY and CDR2 FYNNEI. The CDR3 spans 14 residues. V was clipped by 5 bases and J by 0 bases, with 11 bases between them.

The rearrangement uses TRBV30 and TRBJ1-3; TRBD1 matches 8 bases. The CDR3 length is 16 residues. V was pared by 0 bases and J by 0 bases, with 4 bases of the junction left unmatched. Germline V gives CDR1 GTSNPN, CDR2 SVGIG (reference sequence). CDR3 sequence: CAWSVPGGSSGNTIYF. CDR3 DNA: TGTGCCTGGAGTGTACCAGGGGGCAGCTCTGGAAACACCATATATTTT. Variable domain in full (rest from reference TRBV30 and TRBJ1-3): SQTIHQWPATLVQPVGSPLSLECTVEGTSNPNLYWYRQAAGRGLQLLFYSVGIGQISSEVPQNLSASRPQDRQFILSSKKLLLSDSGFYLCAWSVPGGSSGNTIYFGEGSWLTVV.

This chain connects TRBV6-5 to TRBJ2-5; 9 bases are a match to TRBD1. CDR1 is MNHEY, CDR2 SVGAGI, per germline. The CDR3 spans 13 residues. Trimming removed 7 bases from V and 4 bases from J; junction bases left unmatched: 4. The CDR3 DNA reads as TGTGCCAGCACTGGGACAGGGAGAGAGACCCAGTACTTC. Translation: CASTGTGRETQYF.